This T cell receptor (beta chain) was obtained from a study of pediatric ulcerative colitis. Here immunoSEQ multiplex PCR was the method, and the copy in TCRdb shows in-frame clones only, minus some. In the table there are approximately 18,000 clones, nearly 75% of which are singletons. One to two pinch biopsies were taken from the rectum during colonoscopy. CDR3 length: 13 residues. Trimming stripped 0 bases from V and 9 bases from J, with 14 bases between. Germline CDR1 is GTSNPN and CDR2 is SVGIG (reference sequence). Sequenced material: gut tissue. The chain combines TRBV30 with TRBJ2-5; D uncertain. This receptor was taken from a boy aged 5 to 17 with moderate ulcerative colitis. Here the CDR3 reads CAWSVNLKAPQYF. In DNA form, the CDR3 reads TGTGCCTGGAGTGTGAATCTAAAGGCCCCCCAGTACTTC.